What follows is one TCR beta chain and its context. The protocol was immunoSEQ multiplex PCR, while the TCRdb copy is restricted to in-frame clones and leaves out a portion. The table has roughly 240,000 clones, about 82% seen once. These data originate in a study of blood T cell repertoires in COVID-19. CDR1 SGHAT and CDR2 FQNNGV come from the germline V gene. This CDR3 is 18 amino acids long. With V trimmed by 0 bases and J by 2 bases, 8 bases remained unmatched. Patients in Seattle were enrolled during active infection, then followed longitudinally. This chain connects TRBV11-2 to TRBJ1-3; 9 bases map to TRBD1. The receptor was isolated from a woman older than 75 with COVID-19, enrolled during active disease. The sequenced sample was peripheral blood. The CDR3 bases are TGTGCCAGCAGCTTAGATGGGACAGGGATTATAGCTGGAAACACCATATATTTT. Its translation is CASSLDGTGIIAGNTIYF. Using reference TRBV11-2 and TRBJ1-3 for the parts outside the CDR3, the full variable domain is EAGVAQSPRYKIIEKRQSVAFWCNPISGHATLYWYQQILGQGPKLLIQFQNNGVVDDSQLPKDRFSAERLKGVDSTLKIQPAKLEDSAVYLCASSLDGTGIIAGNTIYFGEGSWLTVV.